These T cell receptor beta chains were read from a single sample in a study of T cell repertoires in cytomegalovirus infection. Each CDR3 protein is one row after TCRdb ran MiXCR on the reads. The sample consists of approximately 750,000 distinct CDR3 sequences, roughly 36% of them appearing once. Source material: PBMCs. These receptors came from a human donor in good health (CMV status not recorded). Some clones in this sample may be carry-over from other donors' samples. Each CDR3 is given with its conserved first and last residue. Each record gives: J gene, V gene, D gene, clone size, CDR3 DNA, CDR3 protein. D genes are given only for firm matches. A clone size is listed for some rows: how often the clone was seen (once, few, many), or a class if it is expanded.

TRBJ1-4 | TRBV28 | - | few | TGTGCCAGCAGTTTCATAGGCGCACTAACTAATGAAAAACTGTTTTTT | CASSFIGALTNEKLFF
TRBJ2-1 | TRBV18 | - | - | TGTGCCAGCTCACCGGGAGGGGGCGAGGGACTTTACCTCTACAATGAGCAGTTCTTC | CASSPGGGEGLYLYNEQFF
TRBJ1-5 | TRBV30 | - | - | TGTGCCTGGAGAAGTCAGGCGAACAATCAGCCCCAGCATTTT | CAWRSQANNQPQHF
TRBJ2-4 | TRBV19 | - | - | TGTGCCAGTAGTGACCGTTTAGCCAAAAACATTCAGTACTTC | CASSDRLAKNIQYF
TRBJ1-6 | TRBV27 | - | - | TGTGCCAGCAGTACCTGGACAGAACCCTATTCACCCCTCCACTTT | CASSTWTEPYSPLHF
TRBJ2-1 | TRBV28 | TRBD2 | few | TGTGCCAGCAGTTTGGAACGACTAGCGGGAGTCCATGAGCAGTTCTTC | CASSLERLAGVHEQFF
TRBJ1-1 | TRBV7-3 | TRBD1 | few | TGTGCCAGCAGCTTAGAGACAGGGAGGACTGAAGCTTTCTTT | CASSLETGRTEAFF
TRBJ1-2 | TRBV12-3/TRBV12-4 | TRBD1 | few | TGTGCCAGCACCCCGATAGGACAGGGACCTCGTCAAGGCTACACCTTC | CASTPIGQGPRQGYTF
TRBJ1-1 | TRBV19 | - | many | TGTGCCAGTAGTATATCGATTGAAGCTTTCTTT | CASSISIEAFF
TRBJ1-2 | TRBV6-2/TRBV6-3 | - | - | TGTGCCAGCAGCCCTTTAGAAACGCGAAATGGCTACACCTTC | CASSPLETRNGYTF
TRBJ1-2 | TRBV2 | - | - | TGTGCCAGCAGTGATCTCTACTCTGGAGAAAACTATGGCTACACCTTC | CASSDLYSGENYGYTF
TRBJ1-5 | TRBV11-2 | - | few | TGTGCCAGCAGCTTACGAGCCGGTCAGCCCCAGCATTTT | CASSLRAGQPQHF
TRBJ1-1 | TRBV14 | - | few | TGTGCCAGCAGCCGCCTGGACACCTTGAACACTGAAGCTTTCTTT | CASSRLDTLNTEAFF
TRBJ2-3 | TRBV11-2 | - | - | TGTGCCAGCAGGCCTGACGGGGCTGGCACAGATACGCAGTATTTT | CASRPDGAGTDTQYF
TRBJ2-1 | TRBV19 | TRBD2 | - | TGTGCCAGTAGTATTCTTGCGGGGGGTTTGAGCTCCTACAATGAGCAGTTCTTC | CASSILAGGLSSYNEQFF
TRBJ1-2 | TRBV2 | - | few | TGTGCCAGCAGGGAACAATGGGGTGGCTACACCTTC | CASREQWGGYTF
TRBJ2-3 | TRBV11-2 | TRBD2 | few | TGTGCCAGCACCACTAGCGGGAGTGGCACAGATACGCAGTATTTT | CASTTSGSGTDTQYF
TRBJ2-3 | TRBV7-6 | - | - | TGTGCCAGCAGTCCTTACAGGGTGGATACGCAGTATTTT | CASSPYRVDTQYF
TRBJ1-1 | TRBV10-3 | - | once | TGTGCCATCATTGGCGCAGGAAGCGGCACTGAAGCTTTCTTT | CAIIGAGSGTEAFF
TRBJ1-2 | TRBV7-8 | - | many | TGTGCCAGCAGCCCGGACCCCCGGGTCTATGGCTACACCTTC | CASSPDPRVYGYTF
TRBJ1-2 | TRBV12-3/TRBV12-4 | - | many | TGTGCCAGCAGCCCTAACTATGGCTACACCTTC | CASSPNYGYTF
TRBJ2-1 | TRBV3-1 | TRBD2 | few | TGTGCCAGCAGCGCACCCCCGGGGACTAGCAAGGACAATGAGCAGTTCTTC | CASSAPPGTSKDNEQFF
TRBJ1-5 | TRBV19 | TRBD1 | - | TGTGCCAGTAGTATGGGACAGGCTAATCAGCCCCAGCATTTT | CASSMGQANQPQHF
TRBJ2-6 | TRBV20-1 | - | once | TGCAGTGCTAGAGTAAGGGGGGCTGGGGCCAACGTCCTGACTTTC | CSARVRGAGANVLTF
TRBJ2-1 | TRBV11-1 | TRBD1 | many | TGTGCCAGCAGCTCCGACAGGGACAATGAGCAGTTCTTC | CASSSDRDNEQFF
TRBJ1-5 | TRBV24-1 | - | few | TGTGCCACCAGCTCCCGGGCCAATCAGCCCCAGCATTTT | CATSSRANQPQHF
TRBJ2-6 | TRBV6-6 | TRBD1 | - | TGTGCCAGCAGTCCTGGGACAGGGATCTCTGGGGCCAACGTCCTGACTTTC | CASSPGTGISGANVLTF
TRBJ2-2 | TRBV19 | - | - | TGTGCCAGTATAAATGATAGACCGAACACCGGGGAGCTGTTTTTT | CASINDRPNTGELFF
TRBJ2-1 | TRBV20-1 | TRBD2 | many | TGCAGTGCTAGATTTCAAGCGGGACTAAACAATGAGCAGTTCTTC | CSARFQAGLNNEQFF
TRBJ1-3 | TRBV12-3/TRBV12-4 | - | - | TGTGCCAATGGTATCGGGGGACTCTCTGGAAACACCATATATTTT | CANGIGGLSGNTIYF
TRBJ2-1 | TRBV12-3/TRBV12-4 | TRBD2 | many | TGTGCCAGCAGTCCGGGACTAGCGGTTCACAATGAGCAGTTCTTC | CASSPGLAVHNEQFF
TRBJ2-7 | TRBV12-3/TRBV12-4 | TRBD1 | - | TGTGCCAGCAGTGCCCAGGACAGGGGTAGCTACGAGCAGTACTTC | CASSAQDRGSYEQYF
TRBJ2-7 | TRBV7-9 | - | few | TGTGCCAGCAGCTTAGGACGGCGGAACCAGGGGAGCTACGAGCAGTACTTC | CASSLGRRNQGSYEQYF
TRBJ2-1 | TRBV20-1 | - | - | TGCAGTGCCGGATTGGGGGCGGACGATGAGCAGTTCTTC | CSAGLGADDEQFF
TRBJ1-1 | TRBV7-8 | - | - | TGTGCCAGCAGCTCATCCTCGAGGGCCCCGGACACTGAAGCTTTCTTT | CASSSSSRAPDTEAFF
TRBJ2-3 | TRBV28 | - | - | TGTGCCAGCAGTCTAACATGGGATACGCAGTATTTT | CASSLTWDTQYF
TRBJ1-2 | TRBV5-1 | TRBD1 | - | TGCGCCAGCAGCTACCGGGACAGTGATTTAAGCGGCTACACCTTC | CASSYRDSDLSGYTF
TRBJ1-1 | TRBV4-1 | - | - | TGCGCCAGCAGCCCGGGGGGGGGTGACACTGAAGCTTTCTTT | CASSPGGGDTEAFF
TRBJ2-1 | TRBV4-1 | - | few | TGTGCCAGCAGCCGAGCGCCGGATGTGGCCTACAATGAGCAGTTCTTC | CASSRAPDVAYNEQFF
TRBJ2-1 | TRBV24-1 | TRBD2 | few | TGTGCCACCAGTGATTTCCGGGACTACGATGAGCAGTTCTTC | CATSDFRDYDEQFF
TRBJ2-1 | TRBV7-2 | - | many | TGTGCCAGCAGTCGAAATTCCGGGACCCCCCGGCCCAATGAGCAGTTCTTC | CASSRNSGTPRPNEQFF